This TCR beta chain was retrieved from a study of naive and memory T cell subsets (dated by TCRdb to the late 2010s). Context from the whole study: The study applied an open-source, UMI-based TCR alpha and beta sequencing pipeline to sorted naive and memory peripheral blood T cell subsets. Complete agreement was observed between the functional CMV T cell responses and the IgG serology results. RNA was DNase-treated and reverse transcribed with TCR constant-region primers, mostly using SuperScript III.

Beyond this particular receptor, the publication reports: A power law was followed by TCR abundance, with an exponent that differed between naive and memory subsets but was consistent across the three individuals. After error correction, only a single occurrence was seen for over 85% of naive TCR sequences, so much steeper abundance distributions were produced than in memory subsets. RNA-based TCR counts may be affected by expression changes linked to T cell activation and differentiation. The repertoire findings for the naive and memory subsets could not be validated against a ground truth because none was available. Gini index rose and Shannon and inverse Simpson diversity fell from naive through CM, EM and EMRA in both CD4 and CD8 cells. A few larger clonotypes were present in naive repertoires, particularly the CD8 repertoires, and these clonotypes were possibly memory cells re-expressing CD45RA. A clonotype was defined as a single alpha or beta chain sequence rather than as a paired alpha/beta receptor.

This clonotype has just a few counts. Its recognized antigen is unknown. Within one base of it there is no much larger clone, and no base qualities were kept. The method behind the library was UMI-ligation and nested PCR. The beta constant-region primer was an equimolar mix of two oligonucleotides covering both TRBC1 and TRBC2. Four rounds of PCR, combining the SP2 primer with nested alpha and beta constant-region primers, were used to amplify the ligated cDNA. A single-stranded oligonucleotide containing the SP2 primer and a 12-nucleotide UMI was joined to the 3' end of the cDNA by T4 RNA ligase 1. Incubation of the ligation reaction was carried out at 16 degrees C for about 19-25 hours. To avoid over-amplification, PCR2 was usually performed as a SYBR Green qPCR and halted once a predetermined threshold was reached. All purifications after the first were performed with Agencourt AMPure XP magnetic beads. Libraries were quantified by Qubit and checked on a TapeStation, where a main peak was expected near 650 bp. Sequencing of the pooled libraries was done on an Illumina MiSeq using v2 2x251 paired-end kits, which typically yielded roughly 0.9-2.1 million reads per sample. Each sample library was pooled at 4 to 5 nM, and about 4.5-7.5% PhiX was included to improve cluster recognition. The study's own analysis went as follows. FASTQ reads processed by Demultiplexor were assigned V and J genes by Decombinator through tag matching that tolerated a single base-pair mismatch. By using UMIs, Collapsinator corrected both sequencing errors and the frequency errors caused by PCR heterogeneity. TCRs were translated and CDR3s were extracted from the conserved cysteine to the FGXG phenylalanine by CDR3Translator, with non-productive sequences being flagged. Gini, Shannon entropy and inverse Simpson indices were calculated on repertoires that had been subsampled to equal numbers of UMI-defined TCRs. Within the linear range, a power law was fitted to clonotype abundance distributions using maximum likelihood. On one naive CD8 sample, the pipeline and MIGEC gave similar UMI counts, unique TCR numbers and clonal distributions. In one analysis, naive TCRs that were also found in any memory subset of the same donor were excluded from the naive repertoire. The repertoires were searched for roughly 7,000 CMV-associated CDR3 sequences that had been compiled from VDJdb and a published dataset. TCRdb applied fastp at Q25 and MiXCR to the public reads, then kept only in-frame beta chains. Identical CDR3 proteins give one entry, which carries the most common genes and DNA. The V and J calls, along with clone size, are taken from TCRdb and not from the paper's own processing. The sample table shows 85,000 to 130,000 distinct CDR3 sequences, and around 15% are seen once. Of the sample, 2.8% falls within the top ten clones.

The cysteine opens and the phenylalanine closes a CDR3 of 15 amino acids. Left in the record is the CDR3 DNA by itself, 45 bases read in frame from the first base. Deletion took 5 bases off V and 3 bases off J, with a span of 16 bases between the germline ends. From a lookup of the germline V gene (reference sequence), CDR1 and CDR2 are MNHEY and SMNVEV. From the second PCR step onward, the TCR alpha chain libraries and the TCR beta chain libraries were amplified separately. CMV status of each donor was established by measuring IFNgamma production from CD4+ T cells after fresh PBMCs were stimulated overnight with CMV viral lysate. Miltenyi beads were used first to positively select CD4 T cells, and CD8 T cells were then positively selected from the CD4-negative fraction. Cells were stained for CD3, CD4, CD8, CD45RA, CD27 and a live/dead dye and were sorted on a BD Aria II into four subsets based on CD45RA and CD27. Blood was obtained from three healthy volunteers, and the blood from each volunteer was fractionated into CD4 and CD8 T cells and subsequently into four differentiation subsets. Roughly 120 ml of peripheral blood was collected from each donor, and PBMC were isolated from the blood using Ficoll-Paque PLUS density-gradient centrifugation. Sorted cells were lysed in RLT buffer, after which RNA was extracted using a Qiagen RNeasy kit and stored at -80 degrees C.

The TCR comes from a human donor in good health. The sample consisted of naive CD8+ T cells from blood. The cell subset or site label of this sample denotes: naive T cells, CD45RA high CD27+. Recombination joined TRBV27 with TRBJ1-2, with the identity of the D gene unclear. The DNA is TGTGCCAGCAGTGCCACCCCCGGGTTGGACTATGGCTACACCTTC. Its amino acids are CASSATPGLDYGYTF.